This record concerns one TCR beta chain sequence. The sample holds one count of this clonotype. Its antigen is currently not known. Per-base quality was not reported, and no clone a single base away is much larger than it. Every donor in the study was a healthy Caucasian. Three pairs of female monozygotic twins, all aged about 18 to 29 years, made up the twin cohort. Positive isolation kits from Invitrogen were used to isolate CD4+ and CD8+ T cell populations. These data are taken from a study of identical twins (TCRdb year 2016). As for the study more broadly: To test whether fetal clonotypes persist, this study deep-sequenced TCR alpha and beta repertoires from monozygotic twins, from unrelated adults of various ages, and from cord blood. To rule out contamination, the twin experiments were replicated at different times with different library preparation protocols. Results and caveats for the whole study, not just this receptor: Out-of-frame TCR alpha sequences shared between twins showed an excess of low generation-probability sequences compared with coincidental sharing between unrelated individuals. Invariant T cells such as MAIT and iNKT could partly confound zero-insertion analyses, although diverse VJ usage argued against such confounding for most clonotypes. Out-of-frame TCR alpha sharing in monozygotic twins was systematically underestimated by recombination models, whereas sharing between unrelated individuals was in agreement with the recombination models. Excess twin sharing in beta out-of-frame sequences was weaker because fewer shared sequences lowered the signal-to-noise ratio. Conclusions relied on cross-sectional statistical analysis, since the same donors could not be followed over many years. Abundant cord blood beta clonotypes had fewer insertions, young adult naive repertoires showed a similar but weaker trend, and memory repertoires showed no such trend.

The CDR3 starts with the cysteine, ends with the phenylalanine, and has 15 residues. Only CDR3 DNA is held: 45 bases, read in frame from base 1. V is pruned by 2 bases and J by 5 bases, leaving 7 bases of the junction without a gene match. The library was made by 5' RACE. The instrument was an Illumina HiSeq 2000. Template switching added a universal primer binding site, and the final cDNA carried a unique molecular identifier that allowed TCR cDNA molecules to be counted accurately. Specific primers in the conserved constant-segment region were used to synthesize first-strand cDNA for the TCR alpha and beta chains. To control for contamination, every cDNA library carried two barcodes: a SMART-Mk sample barcode plus Illumina barcodes. TruSeq adapter sequences along with Illumina sample barcodes were introduced in two successive PCR steps. The TCR alpha and beta cDNA libraries were sequenced on the Illumina HiSeq platform using custom primers. Turning to the authors' computational methods: MiGEC processed the raw reads to extract unique molecular identifiers, while MiXCR was used to determine the CDR3 positions. Recombination models were inferred per individual with the repgenHMM and IGoR tools using an EM algorithm. The analysis of shared clonotypes was done with the tcR package in R, with sharing normalized by the product of cloneset sizes. To study raw recombination without the effects of thymic and clonal selection, out-of-frame nonproductive sequences were analyzed. In-frame beta chains were kept once TCRdb had trimmed the public reads at Q25 with fastp and called clones with MiXCR. Every distinct CDR3 protein forms one entry, paired with its most common genes and DNA. TCRdb, rather than the study authors, made the V and J calls. Present in this sample are 400,000 to 550,000 distinct CDR3 sequences, approximately 22% of which were seen just once. 0.8% to 1% of the sample is held by the ten biggest clonotypes.

This sample also belongs to another study, concerning T cells expressing NK-cell markers. That second publication adds: In sorted CD3+CD56+NKG2C+, CD3+CD56+NKG2C- and CD3+CD56-NKG2C+ T-cell subsets from roughly 8 donors, TCR beta-chain repertoires were profiled. Of the eight sequenced donors, seven were found to be HCMV-seropositive and one was found to be HCMV-seronegative. In several experiments an anti-gammadeltaTCR antibody was added to restrict sorting to alphabetaTCR-expressing T cells. In six donors, the dominant CD3+CD56+NKG2C+ clonotypes were found to rank among the top 10 CD8+ clonotypes and to make up about 1.0-8% of CD8+ T cells. Those dominant clonotypes were again the most abundant among CD3+CD56-NKG2C+ cells in a handful of donors, at roughly 28.3-65%. It remained unclear whether the expanded NKG2C-expressing T cell clones were specific for HCMV antigens. The study sequenced eight donors, all healthy volunteers chosen at random: three men and five women. HCMV serostatus was determined by detecting HCMV-specific IgG in serum with a commercial ELISA kit. MIGEC was used to demultiplex reads and group reads by UMI, and MiTCR was used to assemble and quantify clonotypes. To exclude erroneous sequences, any TCR cDNA sequence not supported by at least two reads was discarded. The tcR package was used for downstream repertoire analysis, with clonotypes matched between fractions based on CDR3 nucleotide sequence plus V segment. VDJmatch was used to annotate antigen specificity against VDJdb, with one amino acid substitution allowed in CDR3.

Recombination joined TRBV12-3 or TRBV12-4 with TRBJ2-3; TRBD2 agrees with 7 junctional bases. Material for sequencing was CD4+ T cells sorted from blood. This receptor was identified in a woman younger than 30 in good health. The CDR3 in this case is CASSLRPASGDTQYF. The DNA is as follows: TGTGCCAGCAGTTTACGCCCGGCTAGCGGAGATACGCAGTATTTT.